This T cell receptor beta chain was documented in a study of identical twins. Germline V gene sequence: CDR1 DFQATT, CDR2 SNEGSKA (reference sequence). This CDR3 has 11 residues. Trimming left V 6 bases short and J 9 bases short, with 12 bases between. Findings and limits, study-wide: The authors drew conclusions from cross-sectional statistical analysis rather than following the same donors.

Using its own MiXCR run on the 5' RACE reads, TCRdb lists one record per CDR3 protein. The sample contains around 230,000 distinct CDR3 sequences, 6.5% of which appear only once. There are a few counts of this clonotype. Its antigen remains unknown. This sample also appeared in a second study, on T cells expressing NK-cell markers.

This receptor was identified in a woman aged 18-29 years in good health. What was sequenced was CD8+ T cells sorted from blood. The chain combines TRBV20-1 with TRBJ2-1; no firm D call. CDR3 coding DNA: TGCAGTGCCCCCGCCAGTGTTGAGCAGTTCTTC. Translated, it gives CSAPASVEQFF.